The rows below give T cell receptor beta chains drawn from one sample of a study of blood T cell repertoires in COVID-19. Sequencing used immunoSEQ multiplex PCR; TCRdb keeps in-frame clones, though not all of them. Here the sample spans about 430,000 clones, 80% to 90% being singletons. Sequenced input: PBMCs or T cells enriched from blood (not recorded which). Source of these receptors: a man between 25 and 39 years old who had recovered from COVID-19. The CDR3 runs from the conserved cysteine through the conserved F or W. D genes are given only for firm matches. Size values are once, few and many counts, or a class for expanded clones, and some rows have none.

TRBD2	TRBJ2-1	17	NA	TRBV7-6	TGTGCCAGCAGCCTACTAGCGGGGATAGGACCGTACAATGAGCAGTTCTTC	CASSLLAGIGPYNEQFF
NA	TRBJ1-3	16	NA	TRBV7-8	TGTGCCAGCAGCCGAGGGGGAGTCCTCTCTGGAAACACCATATATTTT	CASSRGGVLSGNTIYF
NA	TRBJ1-6	12	once	TRBV30	TGTGCCTGGAGTGAGCCCAATTCACCCCTCCACTTT	CAWSEPNSPLHF
NA	TRBJ1-2	12	NA	TRBV3-1/TRBV3-2	TGTGCCAGCAGCCAAGACCTCGGGTCTGGAACCTTC	CASSQDLGSGTF
TRBD1	TRBJ2-2	14	once	TRBV19	TGTGCCAGTAGCTCAGGGGGCGCGCCCGGGGAGCTGTTTTTT	CASSSGGAPGELFF
NA	TRBJ1-1	13	NA	TRBV19	TGTGCCAGTAGTCTGGGGGCGTCCACTGAAGCTTTCTTT	CASSLGASTEAFF
NA	TRBJ2-5	13	NA	TRBV11-2	TGTGCCAGCAGCTTCACAGCACAAGAGACCCAGTACTTC	CASSFTAQETQYF
TRBD1	TRBJ1-6	16	NA	TRBV27	TGTGCCAGCAGTTTCGGGACAGGGGGAATTAATTCACCCCTCCACTTT	CASSFGTGGINSPLHF
NA	TRBJ2-1	14	NA	TRBV30	TGTGCCTGGAGTAGGACGGGAGCGTCGTATGAGCAGTTCTTC	CAWSRTGASYEQFF
TRBD1	TRBJ1-2	16	NA	TRBV18	TGTGCCAGCTCACCAGCCACGGGACAGGGGAATTATGGCTACACCTTC	CASSPATGQGNYGYTF
NA	TRBJ1-1	13	once	TRBV2	TGTGCCAGCGGTAGGGGGGGGAACACTGAAGCTTTCTTT	CASGRGGNTEAFF
TRBD1	TRBJ1-5	16	NA	TRBV28	TGTGCCAGCAGTGGACAGGGGCGGAGGGTTTATCAGCCCCAGCATTTT	CASSGQGRRVYQPQHF
TRBD1	TRBJ2-1	13	NA	TRBV29-1	TGCAGCGTTGATCGGACAGGGGGGAATGAGCAGTTCTTC	CSVDRTGGNEQFF
TRBD1	TRBJ2-2	15	NA	TRBV7-6	TGTGCCAGCAGTCGCGGACAGGGAGGCACCGGGGAGCTGTTTTTT	CASSRGQGGTGELFF
NA	TRBJ2-1	14	NA	TRBV4-1	TGCGCCAGCAGCCAAGATCCGTCCTACAATGAGCAGTTCTTC	CASSQDPSYNEQFF
NA	TRBJ2-7	14	NA	TRBV28	TGTGCCAGCAGTTTAGCGACAACCACCTACGAGCAGTACTTC	CASSLATTTYEQYF
TRBD2	TRBJ2-6	19	NA	TRBV19	TGTGCCAGTAGGGGGCTAGGTAGCGGGAGCTTCTCCGGGGCCAACGTCCTGACTTTC	CASRGLGSGSFSGANVLTF
NA	TRBJ1-2	15	NA	TRBV5-1	TGCGCCAGCAGCTTGGGAGGGGAGGGGACCTATGGCTACACCTTC	CASSLGGEGTYGYTF
TRBD2	TRBJ2-1	15	NA	TRBV24-1	TGTGCCACCTCTCCCGGGACTAGCGGATACAATGAGCAGTTCTTC	CATSPGTSGYNEQFF
NA	TRBJ2-1	11	NA	TRBV11-3	TGTGCCAGCAGCTTAGCGGGAGACCAGTTCTTC	CASSLAGDQFF
TRBD1	TRBJ1-2	15	NA	TRBV7-9	TGTGCCAGCAGCTTTCGGACAGGGACGCACTATGGCTACACCTTC	CASSFRTGTHYGYTF
NA	TRBJ2-7	12	NA	TRBV2	TGTGCCAGCAGAGGGGACTCCGAGGAGCAGTACTTC	CASRGDSEEQYF
TRBD1	TRBJ1-6	15	NA	TRBV6-1	TGTGCCAGCAGTGAAACCGGGACAGCGAATTCACCCCTCCACTTT	CASSETGTANSPLHF
NA	TRBJ1-5	15	NA	TRBV3-1/TRBV3-2	TGTGCCAGCAGCCAAGTTTCAGGGGCGGTTCAGCCCCAGCATTTT	CASSQVSGAVQPQHF
NA	TRBJ1-1	12	NA	TRBV2	TGTGCCAGCCTCACAGCAAACACTGAAGCTTTCTTT	CASLTANTEAFF
TRBD2	TRBJ2-7	17	NA	TRBV28	TGTGCCAGCAGTTTCTCCCGTAGCGGGAGCCACTACTACGAGCAGTACTTC	CASSFSRSGSHYYEQYF
NA	TRBJ1-5	15	few	TRBV28	TGTGCCAGCACCACAATCGGACAGTCCAATCAGCCCCAGCATTTT	CASTTIGQSNQPQHF
TRBD2	TRBJ2-1	16	once	TRBV7-9	TGTGCCAGCAGCTTACAAGGTATAGGACTAGCGGGGGAGCAGTTCTTC	CASSLQGIGLAGEQFF
NA	TRBJ1-2	15	NA	TRBV11-2	TGTGCCAGCAGCTTAGTTCGACAGGTCAATTATGGCTACACCTTC	CASSLVRQVNYGYTF
NA	TRBJ1-5	14	NA	TRBV18	TGTGCCAGCTCCTTCGGGGATAGCGATCAGCCCCAGCATTTT	CASSFGDSDQPQHF
NA	TRBJ1-2	14	NA	TRBV2	TGTGCCAGCAGTTCAGGGGACAATAACTATGGCTACACCTTC	CASSSGDNNYGYTF
NA	TRBJ2-7	13	NA	TRBV19	TGTGCCTCCGGAGGACTCAGGAACTACGAGCAGTACTTC	CASGGLRNYEQYF
NA	TRBJ1-1	13	NA	TRBV10-1	TGCGCCAGCAGTGAGACAGAGAACACTGAAGCTTTCTTT	CASSETENTEAFF
TRBD1	TRBJ2-7	17	NA	TRBV4-2	TGTGCCAGCAGCTTTTCATGGGAGACAGGGCGGGCCGACGAGCAGTACTTC	CASSFSWETGRADEQYF
NA	TRBJ1-5	15	NA	TRBV19	TGTGCCAGTAGCTCAGCGGGTGGGGGCAATCAGCCCCAGCATTTT	CASSSAGGGNQPQHF
TRBD2	TRBJ2-3	16	NA	TRBV27	TGTGCCAGCAGTTGGATGACTAGCGGGATCACAGATACGCAGTATTTT	CASSWMTSGITDTQYF
NA	TRBJ2-7	14	NA	TRBV30	TGTGCCTGGAGTGTTGGCGACGGGAGCTACGAGCAGTACTTC	CAWSVGDGSYEQYF
TRBD2	TRBJ2-2	14	once	TRBV29-1	TGCAGCGGGATGACTAGCGCGAACACCGGGGAGCTGTTTTTT	CSGMTSANTGELFF
NA	TRBJ1-1	13	few	TRBV28	TGTGCCAGCAGTTTAAACACCCCCGCTGAAGCTTTCTTT	CASSLNTPAEAFF
NA	TRBJ2-2	14	NA	TRBV2	TGTGCCACCAGGATGTCCGGGGACACCGGGGAGCTGTTTTTT	CATRMSGDTGELFF
TRBD1	TRBJ1-1	16	NA	TRBV28	TGTGCCAGCAGGGCACCGGGACAGGGGGCGTACACTGAAGCTTTCTTT	CASRAPGQGAYTEAFF